This T cell receptor (beta chain) was identified in a study of response to subunit inactivated influenza vaccine. Overall study findings and caveats: It was suggested by the authors that few new T cells are recruited by each seasonal influenza vaccination.

The germline CDR1 and CDR2 sequences are LGHDT and YNNKEL (reference sequence). The ends lost 5 bases at V and 3 bases at J; junction bases unmatched: 5. The CDR3 extends over 16 amino acids. TCRdb itself ran the RT-PCR reads through MiXCR, one entry per CDR3 protein. The table shows some 300,000 distinct CDR3 sequences, with approximately 21% occurring only once. This clonotype has only a few counts. Its target is not known. The starting material was PBMCs from blood, obtained 21 months after vaccination. The chain is built from TRBV3-1 and TRBJ2-5; TRBD2 matches 14 bases. This sequence originates from a man aged 45 to 70 who received an inactivated influenza vaccine. The CDR3 nucleotides are TGTGCCAGCAGCTTCGGACTAGCGGGAGGCGAAGAGACCCAGTACTTC. Protein product: CASSFGLAGGEETQYF.